Below are 6 T cell receptor beta chains sequenced from a single sample in a study of blood T cell repertoires in COVID-19. The repertoire was sequenced with immunoSEQ multiplex PCR; TCRdb's copy has only in-frame clones and lacks some. The repertoire holds 180,000 or so clones, about 85% seen once, with about 6.5% in the top ten. The sample was peripheral blood. The receptor set was obtained from a woman at least 80 years old in a cohort sampled during active or convalescent COVID-19.

This clone has only a few counts. The CDR3, as DNA: TGTGCCAGCAGTTGGAGGATGCTTGGTGAAAAACTGTTTTTT. Amino acid sequence: CASSWRMLGEKLFF. This chain uses TRBV27 with TRBJ1-4; D gene uncertain. Germline assignment: CDR1 MNHEY and CDR2 SMNVEV (reference sequence). Trimming cost V 4 bases and J 7 bases, with 13 bases left between them. CDR3 length equals 14 residues.

The chain links TRBV10-3 to TRBJ2-5; the D is unclear. CDR1 is ENHRY, CDR2 SYGVKD, per germline. V lost 4 bases to trimming and J lost 4 bases, with 19 bases between them. This CDR3 has 16 residues. For the CDR3, the DNA is TGTGCCATCAGTGGTGGTCTGCACCCAGGTGGAGAGACCCAGTACTTC. It encodes CAISGGLHPGGETQYF.

The chain employs TRBV6-5 and TRBJ2-7; 9 nucleotides agree with TRBD1. V lost 8 bases to trimming and J lost 3 bases; unmatched junction nucleotides: 2. The germline CDR1 and CDR2 sequences are MNHEY and SVGAGI. CDR3 length: 12 residues. This CDR3 reads CASGTGSYEQYV. The CDR3 DNA sequence: TGTGCCAGCGGGACAGGGAGCTACGAGCAGTACGTC.

The CDR3 region has the DNA TGCGCCAGCAGAGCGGGAGAAGAGACCCAGTACTTC. This sequence encodes CASRAGEETQYF. The rearrangement joins TRBV5-1 to TRBJ2-5; 8 nucleotides match TRBD2. The CDR3 length is 12 residues. V dropped 5 bases and J dropped 3; count of bases not matched to a gene: 0. The germline V gene encodes CDR1 SGHRS and CDR2 YFSETQ.

The rearrangement joins TRBV19 to TRBJ2-7; D gene uncertain. Germline V gives CDR1 LNHDA, CDR2 SQIVND (reference sequence). The CDR3 has 15 residues. The V gene lost 3 bases and the J gene lost 2 bases, with 14 bases spanning the gap. This chain's CDR3 is CASSIGNSSPYEQYF. The CDR3 DNA reads TGTGCCAGTAGTATCGGTAACAGTTCACCCTACGAGCAGTACTTC.

V and J are TRBV11-3 and TRBJ1-6, with 7 bases matching TRBD1. CDR1 is SGHNT, CDR2 YENEEA, per germline. The junction had 6 bases not matched to a gene; V was cut back by 1 base and J by 9 bases. This CDR3 region has 15 residues. CDR3 DNA: TGTGCCAGCAGCTTAGGGGTAGGGGGCAGTTCACCCCTCCACTTT. Translating it yields CASSLGVGGSSPLHF. Drawing the rest from reference TRBV11-3 and TRBJ1-6, the complete variable domain is EAGVVQSPRYKIIEKKQPVAFWCNPISGHNTLYWYLQNLGQGPELLIRYENEEAVDDSQLPKDRFSAERLKGVDSTLKIQPAELGDSAVYLCASSLGVGGSSPLHFGNGTRLTVT.